This T cell receptor beta chain was profiled in a study of shared clonotypes between healthy human individuals. Study as a whole: Each donor had three CD4 naive, three CD4 memory, two CD8 naive and one CD8 memory plate.

Study-level points and caveats: Estimated clonotype richness was generally higher in naive than memory subsets.

Naive CD8 cells lacked CD45RO, underwent positive selection for CCR7 and left out terminally differentiated effector memory CD45RA+ cells. Of note for this clone: Antigen: not known.

Each sorted subset replicate got 200 ng genomic DNA, tens of thousands of genomes. Authors' methods: Without quality scores, immunoSEQ junctional reads could not be filtered like full-length reads. The protocol was immunoSEQ multiplex PCR, while the TCRdb copy is restricted to in-frame clones and leaves out a portion. Clonal size and the V and J genes are those of that table, whereas D and trimming came from the DNA. The table lists around 1,900,000 clones, roughly 95% of them singletons. Germline CDR1 MGHRA, CDR2 YSYEKL. The ends were cut back, 0 bases at V and 6 bases at J, with 12 bases in the middle. This CDR3 comprises 15 residues.

This TCR derives from a man younger than 35 in good health. Some clones in this sample may be carry-over from other donors' samples. V usage is TRBV4-1 and J usage is TRBJ2-1, with D unclear. The material sequenced was naive CD8+ T cells from PBMCs. CDR3 DNA: TGCGCCAGCAGCCAAGATAGGCGGCCAACCAATGAGCAGTTCTTC. The encoded protein is CASSQDRRPTNEQFF.